This TCR beta chain was obtained from a study of memory CD4+ T cells and cytomegalovirus serostatus. This CDR3 is built from 15 residues. With 0 bases removed from V and 0 bases from J, the gap between germline ends came to 7 bases. Germline lookup yields CDR1 SGHTS and CDR2 YDEGEE. The sort gate was single viable CD3+CD4+CD8-CD45RO+ cells for memory CD4+ T cells. The table came from immunoSEQ multiplex PCR; TCRdb's copy has only in-frame clones and leaves some out. Counted here are 48,000 or so clones, approximately 78% occurring once; the ten biggest clones make up roughly 0.8%. This clonotype originated in an adult in good health and CMV-seronegative. Sequenced material: memory CD4+ T cells from blood. This chain links TRBV5-8 with TRBJ1-3; no reliable D call. The CDR3 DNA follows: TGTGCCAGCAGCTTGGGAAAGGCCTCTGGAAACACCATATATTTT. Translation gives CASSLGKASGNTIYF.